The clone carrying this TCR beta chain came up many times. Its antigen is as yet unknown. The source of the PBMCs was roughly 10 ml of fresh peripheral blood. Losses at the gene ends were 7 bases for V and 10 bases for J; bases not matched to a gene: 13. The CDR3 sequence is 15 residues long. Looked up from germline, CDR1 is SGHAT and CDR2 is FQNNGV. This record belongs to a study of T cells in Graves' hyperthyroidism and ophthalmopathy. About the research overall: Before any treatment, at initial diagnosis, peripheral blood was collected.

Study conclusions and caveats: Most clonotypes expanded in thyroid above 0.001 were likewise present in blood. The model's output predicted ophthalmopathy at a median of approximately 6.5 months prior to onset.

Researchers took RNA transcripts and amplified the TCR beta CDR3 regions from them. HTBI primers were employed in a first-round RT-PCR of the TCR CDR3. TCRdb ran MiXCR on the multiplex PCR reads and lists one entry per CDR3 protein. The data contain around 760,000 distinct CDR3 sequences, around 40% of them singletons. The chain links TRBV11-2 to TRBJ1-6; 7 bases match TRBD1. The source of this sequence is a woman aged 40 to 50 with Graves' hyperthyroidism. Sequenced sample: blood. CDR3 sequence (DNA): TGTGCCAGCACCCCGTTTGAGGGGGCAAGATCACCCCTCCACTTT. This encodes CASTPFEGARSPLHF.